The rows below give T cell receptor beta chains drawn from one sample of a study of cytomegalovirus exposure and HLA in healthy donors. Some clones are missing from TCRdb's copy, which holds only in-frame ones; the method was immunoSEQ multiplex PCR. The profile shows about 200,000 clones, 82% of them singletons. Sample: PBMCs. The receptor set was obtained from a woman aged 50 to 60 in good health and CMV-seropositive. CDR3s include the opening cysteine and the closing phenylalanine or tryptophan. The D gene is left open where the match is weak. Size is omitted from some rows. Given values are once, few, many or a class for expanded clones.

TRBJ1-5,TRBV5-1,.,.,TGCGCCAGCAGCGTTACCCAAAGAGTCAATCAGCCCCAGCATTTT,CASSVTQRVNQPQHF
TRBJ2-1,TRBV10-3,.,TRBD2,TGTGCCATCAGCGGGACTAGCGAAGGCAATGAGCAGTTCTTC,CAISGTSEGNEQFF
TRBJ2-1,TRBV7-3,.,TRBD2,TGTGCCAGCAGCTTATTGGGGACTAGCGGGAGGGGTGAGCAGTTCTTC,CASSLLGTSGRGEQFF
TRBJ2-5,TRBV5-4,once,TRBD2,TGTGCCAGCAGCACCGGACTAGCGCAAGAGACCCAGTACTTC,CASSTGLAQETQYF
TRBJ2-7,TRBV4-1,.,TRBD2,TGCGCCAGCAGAGCGGGAGAAGGGACCTACGAGCAGTACTTC,CASRAGEGTYEQYF
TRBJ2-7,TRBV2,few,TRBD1,TGTGCCAGCAAGGCCCGGACAGGGGGTTACGAGCAGTACTTC,CASKARTGGYEQYF
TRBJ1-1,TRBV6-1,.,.,TGTGCCAGCAGTCTAGATCATAACACTGAAGCTTTCTTT,CASSLDHNTEAFF
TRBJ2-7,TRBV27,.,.,TGTGCCAGCAGTTTAAAGGGGACACCCTACGAGCAGTACTTC,CASSLKGTPYEQYF
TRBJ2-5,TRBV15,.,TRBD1,TGTGCCACCAGCAGAGATATGCTACACGGGACAGTGGGGGACCAAGAGACCCAGTACTTC,CATSRDMLHGTVGDQETQYF
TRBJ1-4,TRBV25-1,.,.,TGTGCCAGCAGTGCCCCAGGGGCAACTAATGAAAAACTGTTTTTT,CASSAPGATNEKLFF
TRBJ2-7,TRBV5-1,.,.,TGCGCCAGCAGCTCCCCGGACAGCTCCTACGAGCAGTACTTC,CASSSPDSSYEQYF
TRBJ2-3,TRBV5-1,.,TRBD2,TGCGCCAGCAGCTTGATTAGCGGGAGTGACGCAGATACGCAGTATTTT,CASSLISGSDADTQYF
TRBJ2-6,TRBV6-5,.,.,TGTGCCAGCAGTTATCTGGGGTCTGGGGCCAACGGCCTGACTTTC,CASSYLGSGANGLTF
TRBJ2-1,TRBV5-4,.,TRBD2,TGTGCCAGCAGCTACGGGACTAGCCCATTTAGGGACAATGAGCAGTTCTTC,CASSYGTSPFRDNEQFF
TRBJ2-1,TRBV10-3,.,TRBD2,TGTGCCATCAGTGAGGCGACTAGCGGAGACAATGAGCAGTTCTTC,CAISEATSGDNEQFF
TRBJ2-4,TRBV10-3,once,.,TGTGCCATCAGGGACTCCCAAAACATTCAGTACTTC,CAIRDSQNIQYF
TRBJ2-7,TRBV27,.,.,TGTGCCAGCAGCCCGGACATAGAGTGGTACGAGCAGTACTTC,CASSPDIEWYEQYF
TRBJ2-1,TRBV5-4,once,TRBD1,TGTGCCAGCAGCAATGGACAGGACAATGAGCAGTTCTTC,CASSNGQDNEQFF
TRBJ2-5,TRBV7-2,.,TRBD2,TGTGCCAGCAGCGCCTTAGCGGGGGCGACTCAAGAGACCCAGTACTTC,CASSALAGATQETQYF
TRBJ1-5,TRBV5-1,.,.,TGCGCCAGCAGCTTGGAAACCGGTAGCAATCAGCCCCAGCATTTT,CASSLETGSNQPQHF
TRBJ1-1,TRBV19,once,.,TGTGCCAGTAGTATTACGGGTTTTAACACTGAAGCTTTCTTT,CASSITGFNTEAFF
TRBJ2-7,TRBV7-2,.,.,TGTGCCAGCAGCTTACGCTACCCGGGAGCTTACGAGCAGTACTTC,CASSLRYPGAYEQYF
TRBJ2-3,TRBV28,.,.,TGTGCCAGCAGGGGGGGTTTAAGGGATACGCAGTATTTT,CASRGGLRDTQYF
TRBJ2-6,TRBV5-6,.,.,TGTGCCAGCAGCTTGGGTAGGGCTGGGGCCAACGGTCTGACTTTC,CASSLGRAGANGLTF
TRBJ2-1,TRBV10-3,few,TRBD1,TGTGCCACTTACTCCGGGGGACAGGTTGTACGTGAGCAGTTCTTC,CATYSGGQVVREQFF
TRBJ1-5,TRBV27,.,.,TGTGCCAGCCGGGGTGGAAGCAATCAGCCCCAGCATTTT,CASRGGSNQPQHF
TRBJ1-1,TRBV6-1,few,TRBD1,TGTGCCAGCAGGCGGACAGGGTATACGAACACTGAAGCTTTCTTT,CASRRTGYTNTEAFF
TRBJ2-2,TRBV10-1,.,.,TGCGCCAGCACGCTACAGCAGGGCGGGGAGCTGTTTTTT,CASTLQQGGELFF
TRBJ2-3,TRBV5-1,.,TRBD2,TGCGCCAGCAGCGCCCCCGGACTAGCGGGAGGGCCAGATACGCAGTATTTT,CASSAPGLAGGPDTQYF
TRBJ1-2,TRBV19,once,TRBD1,TGTGCCAGTAGGTCGGACAGGGGGTATGGCTACACCTTC,CASRSDRGYGYTF
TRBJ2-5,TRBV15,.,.,TGTGCCACCAGCAGAGAGGGGGCTGGGGAGACCCAGTACTTC,CATSREGAGETQYF
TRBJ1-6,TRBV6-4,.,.,TGTGCCAGCAGTGAGCAGGGAATGGATTCACCCCTCCACTTT,CASSEQGMDSPLHF
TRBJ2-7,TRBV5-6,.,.,TGTGCCAGCAGCGGCGGCACAGGATCCTACGAGCAGTACTTC,CASSGGTGSYEQYF
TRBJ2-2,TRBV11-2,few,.,TGTGCCAGCAGTTCAGGGCAGAACACCGGGGAGCTGTTTTTT,CASSSGQNTGELFF
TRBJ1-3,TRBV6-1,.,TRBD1,TGTGCCAGCAGTGGAGACAGGGGGCCTGGAAACACCATATATTTT,CASSGDRGPGNTIYF
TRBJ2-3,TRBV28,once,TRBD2,TGTGCGTCGTTGGCGACCGTGGCGGGAGAAGTAGATACGCAGTATTTT,CASLATVAGEVDTQYF
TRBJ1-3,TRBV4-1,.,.,TGCGCCAGCAGCCAAGCCGAAAAGGAACTGGCCGGGAACACCATATATTTT,CASSQAEKELAGNTIYF
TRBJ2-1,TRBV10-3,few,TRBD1,TGTGCCATCAGTGTAGGACAGGGAGGTTCCTACAATGAGCAGTTCTTC,CAISVGQGGSYNEQFF
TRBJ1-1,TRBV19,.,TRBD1,TGTGCCAGTAGTACCTTAGGGACAGGCAATACTGAAGCTTTCTTT,CASSTLGTGNTEAFF
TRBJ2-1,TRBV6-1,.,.,TGTGCCAGCAGTTCTACCGGGGGCAATGAGCAGTTCTTC,CASSSTGGNEQFF
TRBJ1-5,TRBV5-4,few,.,TGTGCCAGCAGCTTCAGAATCCACACCAATAGCAATCAGCCCCAGCATTTT,CASSFRIHTNSNQPQHF
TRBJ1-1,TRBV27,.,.,TGTGCCAGCAGTACCTACAGGGCCACTGAAGCTTTCTTT,CASSTYRATEAFF
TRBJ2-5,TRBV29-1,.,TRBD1,TGCAGCGTTGAGGAGCCGGGACAGCCACAAGAGACCCAGTACTTC,CSVEEPGQPQETQYF
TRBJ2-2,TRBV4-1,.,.,TGCGCCAGCAGCCAAGATCCGAGGGCAACAACCGGGGAGCTGTTTTTT,CASSQDPRATTGELFF
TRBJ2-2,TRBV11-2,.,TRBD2,TGTGCCAGCAGCTTTCAGATTGGCGGGGGCGGGGAGCTGTTTTTT,CASSFQIGGGGELFF
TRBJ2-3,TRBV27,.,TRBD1,TGTGCCAGCAGTTTACTGGACAGGGGGCGAGATACGCAGTATTTT,CASSLLDRGRDTQYF
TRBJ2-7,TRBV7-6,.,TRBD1,TGTGCCAGCAGCCCGCAACAGGGGGGCACCTACGAGCAGTACTTC,CASSPQQGGTYEQYF
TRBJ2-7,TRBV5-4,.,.,TGTGCCAGCAACCCGGAGGGGGGGAGTTACGAGCAGTACTTC,CASNPEGGSYEQYF
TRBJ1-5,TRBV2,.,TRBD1,TGTGCCAGCACCCGAACAGGGGACACAGCCCAGCATTTT,CASTRTGDTAQHF
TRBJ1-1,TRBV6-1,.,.,TGTGCCAGCAGTCCGGTCTCGACAGCGAACACTGAAGCTTTCTTT,CASSPVSTANTEAFF
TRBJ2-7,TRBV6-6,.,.,TGTGCCAGCAACGGAGGGCAGAACTCCTACGAGCAGTACTTC,CASNGGQNSYEQYF
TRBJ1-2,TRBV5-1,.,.,TGCGCCAGCAGCTTGTTCCAGGGCTATGGCTACACCTTC,CASSLFQGYGYTF
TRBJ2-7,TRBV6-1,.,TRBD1,TGTGCCAGCAGCCAAACGACAGGGGGTCCCTACGAGCAGTACTTC,CASSQTTGGPYEQYF